The present TCR beta chain was sequenced within a study of T cell responses to AZD1222 COVID-19 vaccine. Sequenced by immunoSEQ multiplex PCR; TCRdb stores in-frame clones only, minus some. The sample has approximately 200,000 clones, around 90% seen once; the top ten hold about 8%. The germline V and J ends were trimmed by 3 bases and 1 base, with 12 bases remaining between them. Per the germline V gene, CDR1 is LGHNT and CDR2 is FRNRAP. This CDR3 has 15 residues. The source was peripheral blood, collected on day 0 of AZD1222 vaccination. The rearrangement joins TRBV12-5 to TRBJ1-2; possible D gene TRBD1, 6 bases. The source of this sequence is an adult in good health. The CDR3 nucleotides are TGTGCTAGTGGTTTACCCAGGGGAGTTAACTATGGCTACACCTTC. Its translation: CASGLPRGVNYGYTF.